These T cell receptor beta chains were read from a single sample in a study of cytomegalovirus exposure and HLA in healthy donors. Repertoires were generated with immunoSEQ multiplex PCR, while TCRdb's copy carries only in-frame clones and drops some. The sample contains about 300,000 clones, about nine tenths of which appear only once. The sample was PBMCs. The receptors were sampled from a man aged 40-49 years in good health and CMV-seropositive. CDR3s leave out the opening cysteine and the closing phenylalanine or tryptophan. Clone size, where shown, is once, few, many, or a class for clones that have expanded.

>NA|TRBV6-6|TRBJ2-5
ASRKGGGQETQY
>NA|TRBV27|TRBJ2-1
ASSLLAGGPHEQF
>NA|TRBV18|TRBJ1-2
ASSPWTSEVPLNYGYT
>few|TRBV5-1|TRBJ1-1
ASSVSTVNTEAF
>few|TRBV2|TRBJ2-7
ASRGGDEQY
>few|TRBV10-3|TRBJ2-1
ALGGRTYNEQF
>NA|TRBV7-8|TRBJ2-7
ASSPGTGGIFFYEQY
>NA|TRBV11-2|TRBJ2-5
ASSTREAWETQY
>few|TRBV5-6|TRBJ1-2
ASSHNLGGQDGYT
>NA|TRBV5-1|TRBJ2-7
ASSLEGAGYEQY
>NA|TRBV7-6|TRBJ2-1
ASSPGTSGSVHYNEQF
>NA|TRBV9|TRBJ2-2
ASSATSGNTGELF
>NA|TRBV7-2|TRBJ1-5
ASSPEVGRGFQPQH
>NA|TRBV27|TRBJ1-5
ASSLVWSSHNQPQH